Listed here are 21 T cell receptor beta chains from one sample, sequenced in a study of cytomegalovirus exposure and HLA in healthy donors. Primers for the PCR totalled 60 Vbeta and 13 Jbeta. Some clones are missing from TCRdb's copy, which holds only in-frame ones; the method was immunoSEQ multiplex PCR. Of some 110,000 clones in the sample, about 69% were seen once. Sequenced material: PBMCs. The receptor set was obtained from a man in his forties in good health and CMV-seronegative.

CDR3: CASSSLRHLVYEQYF. CDR3 in DNA: TGTGCCAGCAGCTCCCTCCGGCACCTAGTCTACGAGCAGTACTTC. The gene calls are TRBV11-3 and TRBJ2-7; D remains unclear. Trimming left V 4 bases short and J 3 bases short, with 16 bases between. This CDR3 has 15 amino acids. The germline V gene encodes CDR1 SGHNT and CDR2 YENEEA.

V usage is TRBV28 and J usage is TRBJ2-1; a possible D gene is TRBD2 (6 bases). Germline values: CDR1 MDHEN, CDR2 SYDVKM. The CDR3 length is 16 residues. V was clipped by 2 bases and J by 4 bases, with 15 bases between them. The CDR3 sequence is CASSLGSAGLYNEQFF. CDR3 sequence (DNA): TGTGCCAGCAGTTTAGGTAGTGCGGGACTGTACAATGAGCAGTTCTTC.

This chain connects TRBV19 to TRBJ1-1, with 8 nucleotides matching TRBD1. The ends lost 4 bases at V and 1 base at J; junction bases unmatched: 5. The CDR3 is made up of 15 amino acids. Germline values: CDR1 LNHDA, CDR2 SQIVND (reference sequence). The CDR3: CASSTQGARNTEAFF. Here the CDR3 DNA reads TGTGCCAGTAGTACGCAGGGGGCGAGGAACACTGAAGCTTTCTTT.

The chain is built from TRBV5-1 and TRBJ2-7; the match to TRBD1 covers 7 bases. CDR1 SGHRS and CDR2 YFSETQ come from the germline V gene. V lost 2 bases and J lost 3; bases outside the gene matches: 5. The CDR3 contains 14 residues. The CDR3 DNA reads TGCGCCAGCAGCTTTCCGGGACAGAGCTACGAGCAGTACTTC. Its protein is CASSFPGQSYEQYF.

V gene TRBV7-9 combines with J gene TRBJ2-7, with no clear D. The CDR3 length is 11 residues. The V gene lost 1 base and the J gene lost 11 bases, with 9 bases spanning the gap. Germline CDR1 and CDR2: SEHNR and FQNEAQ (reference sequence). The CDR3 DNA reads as TGTGCCAGCAGCTTAGGGGCAGAAGAGTACTTC. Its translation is CASSLGAEEYF.

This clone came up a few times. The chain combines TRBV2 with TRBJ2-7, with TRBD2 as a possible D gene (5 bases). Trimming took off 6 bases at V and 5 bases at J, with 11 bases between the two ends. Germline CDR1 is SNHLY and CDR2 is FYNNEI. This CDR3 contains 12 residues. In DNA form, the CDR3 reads TGTGCCAGCAGGGACGACGGGGACGAGCAGTACTTC. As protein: CASRDDGDEQYF.

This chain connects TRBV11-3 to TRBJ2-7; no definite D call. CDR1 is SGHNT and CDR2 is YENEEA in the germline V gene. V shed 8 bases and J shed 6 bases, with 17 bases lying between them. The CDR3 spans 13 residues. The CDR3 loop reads CASGRPPLGEQYF. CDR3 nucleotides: TGTGCCAGCGGGCGTCCCCCCTTGGGCGAGCAGTACTTC.

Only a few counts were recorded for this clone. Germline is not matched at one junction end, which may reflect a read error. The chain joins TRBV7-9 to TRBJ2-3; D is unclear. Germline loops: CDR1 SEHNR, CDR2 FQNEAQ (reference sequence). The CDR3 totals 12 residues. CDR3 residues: CSSSPITDTQYF. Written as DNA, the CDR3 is TGTTCCAGCAGCCCAATTACAGATACGCAGTATTTT. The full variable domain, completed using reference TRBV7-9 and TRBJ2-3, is DTGVSQNPRHKITKRGQNVTFRCDPISEHNRLYWYRQTLGQGPEFLTYFQNEAQLEKSRLLSDRFSAERPKGSFSTLEIQRTEQGDSAMYLCSSSPITDTQYFGPGTRLTVL.

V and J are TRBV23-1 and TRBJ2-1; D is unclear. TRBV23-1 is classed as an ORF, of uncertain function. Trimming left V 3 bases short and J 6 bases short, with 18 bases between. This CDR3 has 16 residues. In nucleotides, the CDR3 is TGCGCCAGCAGTCAGTGCTCGGGTGGGTTAGGCAATGAGCAGTTCTTC. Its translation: CASSQCSGGLGNEQFF.

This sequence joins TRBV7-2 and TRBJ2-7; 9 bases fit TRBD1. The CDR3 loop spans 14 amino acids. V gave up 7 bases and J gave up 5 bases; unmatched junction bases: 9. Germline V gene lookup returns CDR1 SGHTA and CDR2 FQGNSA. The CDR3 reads CASTPGTGPHEQYF. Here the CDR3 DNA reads TGTGCCAGCACCCCCGGGACAGGGCCCCACGAGCAGTACTTC.

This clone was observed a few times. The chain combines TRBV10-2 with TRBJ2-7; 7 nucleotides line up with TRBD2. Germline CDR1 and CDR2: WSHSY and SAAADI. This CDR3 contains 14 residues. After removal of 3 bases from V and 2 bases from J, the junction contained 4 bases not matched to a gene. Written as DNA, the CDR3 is TGCGCCAGCAGTGAACTGCGGGGGACCTACGAGCAGTACTTC. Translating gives CASSELRGTYEQYF.

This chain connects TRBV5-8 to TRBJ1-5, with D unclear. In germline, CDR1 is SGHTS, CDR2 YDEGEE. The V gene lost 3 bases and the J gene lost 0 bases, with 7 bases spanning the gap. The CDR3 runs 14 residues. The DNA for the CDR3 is TGTGCCAGCAGCTCCGGGATTAGCAATCAGCCCCAGCATTTT. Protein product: CASSSGISNQPQHF. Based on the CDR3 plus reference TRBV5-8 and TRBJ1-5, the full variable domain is EAGVTQSPTHLIKTRGQQATLRCSPISGHTSVYWYQQALGLGLQFLLWYDEGEERNRGNFPPRFSGRQFPNYSSELNVNALELEDSALYLCASSSGISNQPQHFGDGTRLSIL.

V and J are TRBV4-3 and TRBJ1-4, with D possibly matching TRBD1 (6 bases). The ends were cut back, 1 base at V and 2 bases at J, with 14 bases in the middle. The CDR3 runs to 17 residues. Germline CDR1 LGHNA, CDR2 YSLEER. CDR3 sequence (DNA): TGCGCCAGCAGCCAAGGGGAGGGGGGGAGGACTAATGAAAAACTGTTTTTT. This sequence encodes CASSQGEGGRTNEKLFF.

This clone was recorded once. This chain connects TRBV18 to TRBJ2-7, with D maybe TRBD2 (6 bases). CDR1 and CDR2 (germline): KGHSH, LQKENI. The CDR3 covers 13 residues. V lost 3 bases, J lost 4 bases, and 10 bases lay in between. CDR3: CASSPPEGYEQYF. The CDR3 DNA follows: TGTGCCAGCTCACCCCCGGAGGGTTACGAGCAGTACTTC.

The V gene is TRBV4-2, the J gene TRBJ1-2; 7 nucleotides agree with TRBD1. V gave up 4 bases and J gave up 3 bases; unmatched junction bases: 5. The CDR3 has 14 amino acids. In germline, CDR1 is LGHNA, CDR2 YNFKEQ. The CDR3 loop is CASSRGGRDYGYTF. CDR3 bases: TGTGCCAGCAGCCGAGGGGGCCGGGACTATGGCTACACCTTC.

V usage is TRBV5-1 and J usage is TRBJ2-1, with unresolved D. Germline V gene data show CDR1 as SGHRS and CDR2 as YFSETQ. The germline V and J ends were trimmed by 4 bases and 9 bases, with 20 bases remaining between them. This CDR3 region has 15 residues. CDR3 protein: CASSPATAVIVEQFF. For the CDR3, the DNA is TGCGCCAGCAGCCCCGCTACCGCTGTAATTGTTGAGCAGTTCTTC. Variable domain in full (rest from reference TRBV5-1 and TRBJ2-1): KAGVTQTPRYLIKTRGQQVTLSCSPISGHRSVSWYQQTPGQGLQFLFEYFSETQRNKGNFPGRFSGRQFSNSRSEMNVSTLELGDSALYLCASSPATAVIVEQFFGPGTRLTVL.

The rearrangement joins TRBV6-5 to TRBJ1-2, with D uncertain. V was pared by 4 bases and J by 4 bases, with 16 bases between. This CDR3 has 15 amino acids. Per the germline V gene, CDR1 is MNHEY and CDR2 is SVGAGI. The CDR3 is CASSSPTAGAYGYTF. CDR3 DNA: TGTGCCAGCAGTTCCCCGACGGCAGGCGCCTATGGCTACACCTTC.

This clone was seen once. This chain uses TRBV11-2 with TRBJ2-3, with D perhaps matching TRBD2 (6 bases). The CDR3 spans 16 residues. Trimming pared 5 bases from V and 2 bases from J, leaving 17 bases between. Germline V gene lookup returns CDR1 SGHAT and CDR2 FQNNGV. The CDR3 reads CASSQSAGTPTDTQYF. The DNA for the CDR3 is TGTGCCAGCAGCCAAAGTGCCGGGACTCCCACAGATACGCAGTATTTT.

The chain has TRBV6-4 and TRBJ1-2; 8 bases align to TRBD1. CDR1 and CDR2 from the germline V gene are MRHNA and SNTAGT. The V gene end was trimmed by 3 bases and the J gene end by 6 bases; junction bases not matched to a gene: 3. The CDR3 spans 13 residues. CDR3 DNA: TGTGCCAGCAGTGAGACAGGGGTAAATGGCTACACCTTC. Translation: CASSETGVNGYTF.

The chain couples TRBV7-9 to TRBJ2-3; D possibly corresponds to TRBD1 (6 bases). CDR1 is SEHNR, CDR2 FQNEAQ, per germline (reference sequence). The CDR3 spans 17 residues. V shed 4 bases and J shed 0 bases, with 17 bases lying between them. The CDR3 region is CASSSPTGALSTDTQYF. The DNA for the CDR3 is TGTGCCAGCAGCTCGCCGACAGGAGCACTGAGCACAGATACGCAGTATTTT.

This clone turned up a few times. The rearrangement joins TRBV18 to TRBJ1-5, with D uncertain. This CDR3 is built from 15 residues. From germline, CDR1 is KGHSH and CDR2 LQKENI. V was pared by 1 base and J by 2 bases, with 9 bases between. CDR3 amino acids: CASSPQGGGNQPQHF. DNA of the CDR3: TGTGCCAGCTCACCACAGGGAGGAGGCAATCAGCCCCAGCATTTT.